The 22 T cell receptor beta chains below all came from one sample that was sequenced in a study of glioma-infiltrating T cells. Amplification of TCR alpha and beta CDR3 regions from RNA used iRepertoire nested multiplex PCR. A single record per CDR3 protein comes from TCRdb applying MiXCR to the multiplex PCR reads. The sample lists some 110,000 distinct CDR3 sequences; about 23% were seen once. Material for sequencing was glioma tissue, nonneoplastic brain tissue, or PBMCs (not recorded which). The origin of the receptors is a human donor with low-grade glioma or glioblastoma, undergoing nonglioma brain surgery, or in good health (not recorded which).

As regards this clonotype: It may be a read error: a sequence one base away is much more abundant. V usage is TRBV20-1 and J usage is TRBJ2-5; perhaps TRBD2 as D (5 bases). Germline V gene lookup returns CDR1 DFQATT and CDR2 SNEGSKA (reference sequence). This CDR3 is built from 13 residues. DNA for the CDR3: TGCAGCGCTCCCGGGAAAGTCCAAGAGACCCAGTACTTC. Translating it yields CSAPGKVQETQYF.

Details on this clonotype: Just one base apart from a much larger clone, this may be a read error. The rearrangement links TRBV6-1 to TRBJ2-1; 10 bases are shared with TRBD2. Per the germline V gene, CDR1 is MNHNS and CDR2 is SASEGT. This CDR3 is 15 amino acids long. The ends lost 7 bases at V and 12 bases at J; junction bases unmatched: 15. The chain's CDR3 is CASTTGAGGPGGQFF. The CDR3 nucleotides are TGTGCCAGCACCACGGGAGCGGGAGGGCCGGGTGGGCAGTTCTTC.

The chain has TRBV6-5 and TRBJ1-1; D remains ambiguous. The length of the CDR3 is 16 residues. The V end was cut by 0 bases, the J end by 1 base, with 12 bases between. In germline, CDR1 is MNHEY, CDR2 SVGAGI. The CDR3 loop is CASSYSPASTNTEAFF. For the CDR3, the DNA is TGTGCCAGCAGTTACTCTCCCGCCTCTACGAACACTGAAGCTTTCTTT.

This clonotype was recorded many times. This chain connects TRBV25-1 to TRBJ1-2, with D uncertain. The V end lost 3 bases, the J end lost 1 base, and 21 bases lay between the germline ends. The CDR3 totals 18 residues. Germline CDR1 MGHDK, CDR2 SYGVNS. The CDR3 sequence: CASSDPAKEGGHNYGYTF. The CDR3 DNA follows: TGTGCCAGCAGTGATCCGGCCAAGGAGGGAGGGCATAACTATGGCTACACCTTC.

The chain is built from TRBV5-5 and TRBJ2-7; 9 bases line up with TRBD1. Germline CDR1 reads SGHKS; CDR2 reads YYEKEE (reference sequence). The CDR3 is made up of 15 amino acids. V dropped 4 bases and J dropped 2; count of bases not matched to a gene: 7. This CDR3 is CASSIPGQGTYEQYF. The CDR3, as DNA: TGTGCCAGCAGCATACCGGGACAGGGAACCTACGAGCAGTACTTC.

This clonotype has a count of ten or more. The rearrangement uses TRBV6-1 and TRBJ2-7; D is possibly TRBD2 (6 bases). This CDR3 is 15 amino acids long. CDR1 and CDR2 from the germline V gene are MNHNS and SASEGT. V lost 5 bases and J lost 0, with 14 bases in between. Here the CDR3 DNA reads TGTGCCAGCAGTCCCCAGGGAGGAAGCTCCTACGAGCAGTACTTC. Translated: CASSPQGGSSYEQYF.

This clonotype was seen repeatedly, ten times or more. The chain employs TRBV11-2 and TRBJ2-5, with a weak D call TRBD2 (6 bases). The V end was cut by 0 bases, the J end by 4 bases, with 15 bases between. This CDR3 spans 16 amino acids. Germline assignment: CDR1 SGHAT and CDR2 FQNNGV. The CDR3 DNA is TGTGCCAGCAGCTTAGATCGATTGGGGGGAAGAGAGACCCAGTACTTC. Its translation: CASSLDRLGGRETQYF.

This clonotype has a handful of counts. The J gene is TRBJ1-5, the V gene TRBV28; D is perhaps TRBD1 (5 bases). The V gene's germline CDR1 is MDHEN and CDR2 SYDVKM. The CDR3 loop spans 16 amino acids. V was shortened by 5 bases and J by 0 bases, with 14 bases between the two germline ends. The CDR3 nucleotides are TGTGCCAGCAGTCAACCGGGGCAGTATAGCAATCAGCCCCAGCATTTT. Translating it yields CASSQPGQYSNQPQHF.

This clonotype came up many times. J is TRBJ2-5 and V is TRBV20-1, with D unresolved. The germline V and J ends were trimmed by 1 base and 5 bases, with 5 bases remaining between them. The germline V gene has CDR1 DFQATT and CDR2 SNEGSKA (reference sequence). This CDR3 is 11 amino acids long. The CDR3 loop is CSARAFETQYF. The CDR3 DNA reads TGCAGTGCTAGAGCCTTTGAGACCCAGTACTTC.

There are many counts of this clonotype. The chain has TRBV6-1 and TRBJ2-7; 16 bases line up with TRBD2. The length of the CDR3 is 16 residues. Trimming cost V 5 bases and J 5 bases; bases outside gene matches: 6. Per germline, CDR1 MNHNS and CDR2 SASEGT. CDR3 loop: CASSPGTSGRVHEQYF. The CDR3 coding sequence is TGTGCCAGCAGTCCCGGGACTAGCGGGAGGGTGCACGAGCAGTACTTC.

This chain uses TRBV12-3 or TRBV12-4 with TRBJ1-5; 7 positions match TRBD1. The CDR3 loop spans 13 amino acids. The trim removed 5 bases at V and 5 bases at J, leaving 3 bases unmatched. The CDR3 DNA sequence: TGTGCCAGCAGTGGACAGGAGGATCAGCCCCAGCATTTT. As protein: CASSGQEDQPQHF.

With respect to this clonotype: One end of the junction varies from germline; a read error may be responsible. V and J are TRBV6-6 and TRBJ2-7, with D maybe TRBD2 (6 bases). This CDR3 spans 15 amino acids. Germline V lookup: CDR1 MNHNY, CDR2 SVGAGI (reference sequence). The CDR3 region is CASSPIGSGSYGQYF. CDR3 DNA sequence: TGTGCCAGCAGTCCCATCGGTAGCGGCTCCTACGGGCAGTACTTC.

This clonotype was seen only once. A read error may be the cause here, since a much bigger clone is one base away. The V and J genes are TRBV20-1 and TRBJ1-4, with 8 bases matching TRBD1. The ends lost 4 bases at V and 8 bases at J; junction bases unmatched: 12. This CDR3 spans 15 amino acids. The germline V gene has CDR1 DFQATT and CDR2 SNEGSKA (reference sequence). As DNA, the CDR3 is TGCAGTGCTACAGATACAACAGGGGGGCTGGAAAAACTGTTTTTT. Protein sequence: CSATDTTGGLEKLFF.

Turning to this clonotype: This may arise from a read error, as a much more abundant clone is one base away. This CDR3 reads CASSTPGTQYF. The CDR3 region has the DNA TGTGCCAGCTCAACCCCAGGCACGCAGTATTTT. The chain has TRBV18 and TRBJ2-3, with D unresolved. The CDR3 covers 11 residues. Between the trimmed V and J ends, which lost 5 bases and 9 bases, there was a span of 9 bases. Germline V CDR1 and CDR2: KGHSH, LQKENI.

This clonotype appeared many times. V is TRBV27 and J is TRBJ2-1, with TRBD2 matching 15 bases. J was trimmed by 9 bases and V by 3 bases; bases with no gene match: 3. The germline V gene has CDR1 MNHEY and CDR2 SMNVEV (reference sequence). This CDR3 has 15 amino acids. Here the CDR3 DNA reads TGTGCCAGCAGTTTCCGGACTAGCGGGAGGGCTGAGCAGTTCTTC. Protein: CASSFRTSGRAEQFF.

V is TRBV30 and J is TRBJ1-4; 7 bases align to TRBD1. The CDR3 length is 14 residues. CDR1 is GTSNPN, CDR2 SVGIG, per germline (reference sequence). V lost 4 bases and J lost 14; bases outside the gene matches: 16. This CDR3 is CAWTRPGQIDLLFF. The CDR3 DNA is TGTGCCTGGACTAGACCGGGACAGATCGATTTGCTGTTTTTT.

The chain links TRBV30 to TRBJ1-5; D not certain. The V gene's germline CDR1 is GTSNPN and CDR2 SVGIG (reference sequence). The CDR3 has 14 residues. With 0 bases removed from V and 3 bases from J, the gap between germline ends came to 9 bases. The CDR3 spells CAWSVLGINQPQHF. In DNA, the CDR3 is TGTGCCTGGAGTGTACTTGGGATCAATCAGCCCCAGCATTTT. Based on the CDR3 plus reference TRBV30 and TRBJ1-5, the full variable domain is SQTIHQWPATLVQPVGSPLSLECTVEGTSNPNLYWYRQAAGRGLQLLFYSVGIGQISSEVPQNLSASRPQDRQFILSSKKLLLSDSGFYLCAWSVLGINQPQHFGDGTRLSIL.

In its sample, this clonotype was seen many times. V is TRBV5-8 and J is TRBJ2-3; D is unresolved. The V end lost 5 bases, the J end lost 8 bases, and 9 bases lay between the germline ends. Germline assignment: CDR1 SGHTS and CDR2 YDEGEE. The length of the CDR3 is 11 residues. Here the CDR3 DNA reads TGTGCCAGCAGTCAGACCGGTACGCAGTATTTT. Translating gives CASSQTGTQYF.

This clonotype was detected ten times or more. V usage is TRBV4-3 and J usage is TRBJ2-1; TRBD2 agrees at 12 bases. The junction had 2 bases not matched to a gene; V was cut back by 1 base and J by 7 bases. CDR3 size: 15 residues. Germline V gives CDR1 LGHNA, CDR2 YSLEER. The CDR3 region has the DNA TGCGCCAGCAGCCAAGTAGGACTAGCGGGAAATGAGCAGTTCTTC. Its translation: CASSQVGLAGNEQFF.

This clonotype has only a few counts. The rearrangement links TRBV5-5 to TRBJ2-7; TRBD2 matches 10 bases. The V and J ends lost 4 bases and 4 bases, in that order; junction bases with no gene match: 8. CDR3 length: 15 amino acids. Per the germline V gene, CDR1 is SGHKS and CDR2 is YYEKEE (reference sequence). CDR3 sequence (DNA): TGTGCCAGCAGCCGAGAGCTAGCGGGAGCATACGAGCAGTACTTC. Translation gives CASSRELAGAYEQYF.

This clonotype was observed many times. This may be a read error: a much more frequent sequence differs by one nucleotide. The chain couples TRBV6-2 or TRBV6-3 to TRBJ1-1; D remains ambiguous. The germline V gene has CDR1 MNHEY and CDR2 SVGEGT. The length of the CDR3 is 13 residues. CDR3 in amino acids: CSSSYPWVTEAFF. DNA for the CDR3: TGTTCCAGCAGTTACCCCTGGGTGACCGAAGCTTTCTTT.

This clonotype was counted many times. V and J are TRBV25-1 and TRBJ1-2; 10 bases match TRBD1. Unmatched junction bases numbered 6, after V lost 3 bases and J lost 2 bases. This CDR3 comprises 16 residues. Germline CDR1 and CDR2: MGHDK and SYGVNS. CDR3 sequence reads: CASSDPRTGGNYGYTF. The CDR3 DNA follows: TGTGCCAGCAGTGACCCAAGGACAGGGGGGAACTATGGCTACACCTTC.